The 7 T cell receptor beta chains presented below share a single source sample, sequenced in a study of T cell responses to AZD1222 COVID-19 vaccine. Libraries were prepared by immunoSEQ multiplex PCR; TCRdb keeps only in-frame clonotypes and omits some of them. The sample shows approximately 150,000 clones, around 92% of them seen only once. Sequenced material: peripheral blood, taken on day 0 of AZD1222 vaccination. All receptors come from an adult in good health.

In nucleotides, the CDR3 is TGTGCCAGCAGCAGGGGATCTAGGTCACCCCTCCACTTT. As protein: CASSRGSRSPLHF. The chain is built from TRBV11-2 and TRBJ1-6; a possible D gene is TRBD1 (5 bases). CDR3 length equals 13 residues. Germline CDR1 is SGHAT and CDR2 is FQNNGV. V lost 5 bases and J lost 10, with 12 bases in between. Based on the CDR3 plus reference TRBV11-2 and TRBJ1-6, the full variable domain is EAGVAQSPRYKIIEKRQSVAFWCNPISGHATLYWYQQILGQGPKLLIQFQNNGVVDDSQLPKDRFSAERLKGVDSTLKIQPAKLEDSAVYLCASSRGSRSPLHFGNGTRLTVT.

The gene calls are TRBV5-1 and TRBJ2-7, with D tentatively TRBD1 (6 bases). V lost 6 bases and J 5 bases, leaving 12 bases between the germline ends. The CDR3 length is 12 residues. Germline V gene data show CDR1 as SGHRS and CDR2 as YFSETQ. The CDR3 DNA follows: TGCGCCAGCACCTCACCAGGGGACGAGCAGTACTTC. Translation: CASTSPGDEQYF.

In its sample, this clone was seen once. This chain links TRBV7-2 with TRBJ1-2; D is unresolved. The CDR3 extends over 14 amino acids. Trimming took 1 base from V and 4 from J, leaving 10 bases between them. Germline V gene data show CDR1 as SGHTA and CDR2 as FQGNSA. This CDR3 is CASSLGGYSYGYTF. The DNA for the CDR3 is TGTGCCAGCAGCTTAGGAGGCTATTCCTATGGCTACACCTTC.

J is TRBJ2-7 and V is TRBV10-1; TRBD2 agrees at 13 bases. Germline V CDR1 and CDR2: WNHNN, SYGVQD (reference sequence). After removal of 10 bases from V and 9 bases from J, the junction contained 6 bases not matched to a gene. The CDR3 totals 12 residues. In DNA form, the CDR3 reads TGCGCCACCGGACTAGCGGGGGAGTGGCAGTACTTC. As protein: CATGLAGEWQYF.

This chain uses TRBV10-3 with TRBJ1-1; D gene uncertain. The V end lost 0 bases, the J end lost 5 bases, and 10 bases lay between the germline ends. CDR1 is ENHRY, CDR2 SYGVKD, per germline. The length of the CDR3 is 14 residues. CDR3 sequence: CAISESSVQTEAFF. For the CDR3, the DNA is TGTGCCATCAGTGAGTCGTCGGTACAGACTGAAGCTTTCTTT.

V gene TRBV7-2 combines with J gene TRBJ2-5; D is perhaps TRBD2 (5 bases). Trimming removed 2 bases from V and 5 bases from J, with 15 bases in between. The germline V gene has CDR1 SGHTA and CDR2 FQGNSA. The CDR3 contains 15 residues. CDR3 residues: CASSLTRGWSETQYF. As DNA, the CDR3 is TGTGCCAGCAGCTTAACCCGGGGATGGTCGGAGACCCAGTACTTC.

The chain couples TRBV7-3 to TRBJ1-2, with 7 bases aligning to TRBD1. There are 14 residues in the CDR3. J was trimmed by 7 bases and V by 0 bases; bases with no gene match: 5. Germline CDR1 is SGHTA and CDR2 is FQGTGA. The CDR3 loop is CASSLTTGDGGYTF. CDR3 DNA: TGTGCCAGCAGCTTAACAACAGGGGACGGTGGCTACACCTTC. The complete variable domain, with remaining parts taken from reference TRBV7-3 and TRBJ1-2, reads GAGVSQTPSNKVTEKGKYVELRCDPISGHTALYWYRQSLGQGPEFLIYFQGTGAADDSGLPNDRFFAVRPEGSVSTLKIQRTERGDSAVYLCASSLTTGDGGYTFGSGTRLTVV.